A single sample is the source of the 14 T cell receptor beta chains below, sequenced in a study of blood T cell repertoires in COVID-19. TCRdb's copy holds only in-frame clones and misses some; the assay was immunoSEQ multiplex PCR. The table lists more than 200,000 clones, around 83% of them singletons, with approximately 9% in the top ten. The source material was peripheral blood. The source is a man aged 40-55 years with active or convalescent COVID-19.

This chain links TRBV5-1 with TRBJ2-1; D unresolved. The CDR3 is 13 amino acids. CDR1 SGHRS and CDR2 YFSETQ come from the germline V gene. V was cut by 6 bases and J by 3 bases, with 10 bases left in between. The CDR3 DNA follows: TGCGCCAGCATCGGTAGGAGCTACAATGAGCAGTTCTTC. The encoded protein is CASIGRSYNEQFF.

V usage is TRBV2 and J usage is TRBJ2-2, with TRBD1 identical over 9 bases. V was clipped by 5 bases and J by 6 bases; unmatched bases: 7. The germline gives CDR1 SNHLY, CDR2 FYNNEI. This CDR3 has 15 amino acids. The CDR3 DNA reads TGTGCCAGCAGTCGGGACAGGGTTCTCGCCGGGGAGCTGTTTTTT. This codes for CASSRDRVLAGELFF.

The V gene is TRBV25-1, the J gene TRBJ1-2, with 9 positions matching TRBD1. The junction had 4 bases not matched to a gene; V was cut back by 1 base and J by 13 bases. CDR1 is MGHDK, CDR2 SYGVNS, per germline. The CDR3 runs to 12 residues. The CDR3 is CASSELGTGITF. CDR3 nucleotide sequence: TGTGCCAGCAGTGAATTGGGGACAGGGATCACCTTC.

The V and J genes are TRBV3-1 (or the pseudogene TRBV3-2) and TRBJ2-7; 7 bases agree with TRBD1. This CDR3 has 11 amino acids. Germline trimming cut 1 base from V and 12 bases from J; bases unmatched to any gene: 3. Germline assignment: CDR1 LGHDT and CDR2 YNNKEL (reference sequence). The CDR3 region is CASSQARGWYF. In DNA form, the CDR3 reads TGTGCCAGCAGCCAAGCCAGGGGGTGGTACTTC.

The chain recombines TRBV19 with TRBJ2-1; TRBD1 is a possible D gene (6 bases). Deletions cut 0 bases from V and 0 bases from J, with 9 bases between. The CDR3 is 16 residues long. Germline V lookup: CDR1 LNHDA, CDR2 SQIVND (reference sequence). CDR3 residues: CASSIEQGSSYNEQFF. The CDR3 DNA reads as TGTGCCAGTAGTATAGAGCAGGGGAGCTCCTACAATGAGCAGTTCTTC.

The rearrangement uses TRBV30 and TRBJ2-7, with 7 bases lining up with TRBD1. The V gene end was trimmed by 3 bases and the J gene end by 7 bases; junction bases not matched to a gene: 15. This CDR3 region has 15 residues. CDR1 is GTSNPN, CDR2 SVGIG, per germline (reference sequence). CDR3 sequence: CAWRDSKGALWEQYF. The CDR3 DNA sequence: TGTGCCTGGAGGGACTCGAAGGGGGCCCTATGGGAGCAGTACTTC. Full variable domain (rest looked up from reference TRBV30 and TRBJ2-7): SQTIHQWPATLVQPVGSPLSLECTVEGTSNPNLYWYRQAAGRGLQLLFYSVGIGQISSEVPQNLSASRPQDRQFILSSKKLLLSDSGFYLCAWRDSKGALWEQYFGPGTRLTVT.

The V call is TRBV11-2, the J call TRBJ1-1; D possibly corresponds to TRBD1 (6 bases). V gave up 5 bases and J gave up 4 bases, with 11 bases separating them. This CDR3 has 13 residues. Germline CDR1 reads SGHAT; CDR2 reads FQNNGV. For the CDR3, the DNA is TGTGCCAGCAGCCAGGGGCCCATCACTGAAGCTTTCTTT. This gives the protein CASSQGPITEAFF.

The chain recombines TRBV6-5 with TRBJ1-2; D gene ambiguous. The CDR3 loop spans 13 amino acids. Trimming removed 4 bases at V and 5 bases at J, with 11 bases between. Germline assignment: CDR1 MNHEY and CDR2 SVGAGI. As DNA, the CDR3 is TGTGCCAGCAGTTCACAGCCAATATATGGCTACACCTTC. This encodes CASSSQPIYGYTF.

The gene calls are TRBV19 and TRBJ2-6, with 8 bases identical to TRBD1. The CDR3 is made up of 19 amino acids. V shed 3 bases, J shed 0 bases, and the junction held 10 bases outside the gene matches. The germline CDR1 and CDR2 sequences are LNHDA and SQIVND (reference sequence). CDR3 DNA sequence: TGTGCCAGTAGTATTGGTACGGGACAGGTGAGCTCTGGGGCCAACGTCCTGACTTTC. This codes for CASSIGTGQVSSGANVLTF. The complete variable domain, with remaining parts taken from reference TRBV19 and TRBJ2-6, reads DGGITQSPKYLFRKEGQNVTLSCEQNLNHDAMYWYRQDPGQGLRLIYYSQIVNDFQKGDIAEGYSVSREKKESFPLTVTSAQKNPTAFYLCASSIGTGQVSSGANVLTFGAGSRLTVL.

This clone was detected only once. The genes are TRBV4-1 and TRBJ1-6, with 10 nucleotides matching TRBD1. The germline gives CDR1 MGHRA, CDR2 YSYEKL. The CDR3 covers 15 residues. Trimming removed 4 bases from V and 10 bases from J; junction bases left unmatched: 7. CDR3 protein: CASSPTGGAYSPLHF. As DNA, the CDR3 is TGCGCCAGCAGCCCGACAGGGGGCGCGTACTCACCCCTCCACTTT.

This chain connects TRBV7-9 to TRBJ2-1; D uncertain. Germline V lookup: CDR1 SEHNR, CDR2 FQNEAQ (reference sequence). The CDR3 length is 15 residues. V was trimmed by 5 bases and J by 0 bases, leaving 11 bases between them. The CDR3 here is CASSPTGVSYNEQFF. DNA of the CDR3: TGTGCCAGCAGCCCGACTGGAGTCTCCTACAATGAGCAGTTCTTC.

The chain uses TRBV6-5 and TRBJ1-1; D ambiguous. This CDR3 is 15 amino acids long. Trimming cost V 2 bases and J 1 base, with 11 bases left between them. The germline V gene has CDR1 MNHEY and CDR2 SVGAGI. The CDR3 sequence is CASSYGWEPNTEAFF. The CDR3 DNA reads TGTGCCAGCAGTTACGGATGGGAGCCGAACACTGAAGCTTTCTTT.

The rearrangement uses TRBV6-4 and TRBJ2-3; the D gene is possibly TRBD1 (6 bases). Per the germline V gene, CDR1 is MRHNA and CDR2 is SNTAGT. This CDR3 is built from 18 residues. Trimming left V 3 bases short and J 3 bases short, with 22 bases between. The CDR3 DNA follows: TGTGCCAGCAGTGATCGACAGGCCCACGCTCCTAGAACAGATACGCAGTATTTT. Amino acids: CASSDRQAHAPRTDTQYF.

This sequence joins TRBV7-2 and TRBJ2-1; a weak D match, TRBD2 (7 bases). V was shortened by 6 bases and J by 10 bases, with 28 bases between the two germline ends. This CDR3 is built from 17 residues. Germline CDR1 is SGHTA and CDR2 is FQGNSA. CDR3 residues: CASRPPGGGGLVGEQFF. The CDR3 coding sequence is TGTGCCAGCAGGCCCCCAGGAGGCGGGGGCCTGGTGGGGGAGCAGTTCTTC.